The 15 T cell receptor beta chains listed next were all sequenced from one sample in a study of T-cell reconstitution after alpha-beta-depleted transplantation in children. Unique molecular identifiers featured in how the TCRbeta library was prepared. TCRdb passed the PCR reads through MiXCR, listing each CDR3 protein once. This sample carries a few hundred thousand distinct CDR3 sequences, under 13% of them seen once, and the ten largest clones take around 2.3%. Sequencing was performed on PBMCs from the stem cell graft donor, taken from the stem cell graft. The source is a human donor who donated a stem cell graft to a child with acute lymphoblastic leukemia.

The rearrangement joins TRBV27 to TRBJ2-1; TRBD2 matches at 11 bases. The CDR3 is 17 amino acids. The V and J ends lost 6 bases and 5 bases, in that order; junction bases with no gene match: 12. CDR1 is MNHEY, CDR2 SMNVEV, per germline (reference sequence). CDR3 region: CASSSLPGLAGNNEQFF. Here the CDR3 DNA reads TGTGCCAGCAGCTCCCTACCTGGACTAGCGGGTAACAATGAGCAGTTCTTC.

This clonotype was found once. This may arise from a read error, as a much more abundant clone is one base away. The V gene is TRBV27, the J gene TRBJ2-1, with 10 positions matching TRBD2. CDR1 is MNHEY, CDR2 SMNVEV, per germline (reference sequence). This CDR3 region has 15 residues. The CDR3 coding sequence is TGTGCCAGCAGACCGAGCGGGAGGGTTTACAATGAGCTGTTCTTC. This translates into CASRPSGRVYNELFF.

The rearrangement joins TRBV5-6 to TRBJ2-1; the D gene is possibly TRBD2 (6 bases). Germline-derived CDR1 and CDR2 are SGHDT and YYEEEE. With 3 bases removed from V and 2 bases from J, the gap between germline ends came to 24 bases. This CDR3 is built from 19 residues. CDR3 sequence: CASSYWNGWWEDPYNEQFF. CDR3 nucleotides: TGTGCCAGCAGCTACTGGAATGGGTGGTGGGAGGACCCCTACAATGAGCAGTTCTTC.

The chain's CDR3 is CASSEGLLNTGELFF. CDR3 in DNA: TGCGCCAGCAGCGAGGGACTACTGAACACCGGGGAGCTGTTTTTT. This chain joins TRBV5-1 and TRBJ2-2, with 7 nucleotides matching TRBD2. The germline CDR1 and CDR2 sequences are SGHRS and YFSETQ. Germline trimming cut 4 bases from V and 1 base from J; bases unmatched to any gene: 4. The CDR3 covers 15 residues.

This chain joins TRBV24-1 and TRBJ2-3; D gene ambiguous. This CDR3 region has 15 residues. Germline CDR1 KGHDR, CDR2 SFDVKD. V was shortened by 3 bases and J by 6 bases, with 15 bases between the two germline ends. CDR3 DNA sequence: TGTGCCACCAGTGATCCCTCCTCGCTTAGGGATACGCAGTATTTT. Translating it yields CATSDPSSLRDTQYF.

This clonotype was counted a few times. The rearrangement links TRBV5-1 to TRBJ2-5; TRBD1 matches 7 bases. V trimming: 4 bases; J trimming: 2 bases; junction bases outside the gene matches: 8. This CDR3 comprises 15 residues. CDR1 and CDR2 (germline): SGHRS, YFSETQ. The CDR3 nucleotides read TGCGCCAGCAGCCTCCCGACAGGGAAGCAAGAGACCCAGTACTTC. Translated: CASSLPTGKQETQYF.

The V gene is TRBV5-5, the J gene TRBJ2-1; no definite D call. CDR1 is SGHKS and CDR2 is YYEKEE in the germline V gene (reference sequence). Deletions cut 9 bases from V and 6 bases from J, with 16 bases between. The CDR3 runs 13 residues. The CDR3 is CAIELGYGNEQFF. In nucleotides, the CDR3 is TGTGCCATCGAATTGGGCTATGGCAATGAGCAGTTCTTC.

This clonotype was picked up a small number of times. The CDR3 coding sequence is TGCAGTGCTAGCTCAGCGGGAGGGCCCTACAATGAGCAGTTCTTC. Amino acids: CSASSAGGPYNEQFF. The genes are TRBV20-1 and TRBJ2-1; 10 nucleotides align to TRBD2. V was pared by 3 bases and J by 2 bases, with 4 bases of the junction left unmatched. The length of the CDR3 is 15 residues. Germline V gene sequence: CDR1 DFQATT, CDR2 SNEGSKA (reference sequence).

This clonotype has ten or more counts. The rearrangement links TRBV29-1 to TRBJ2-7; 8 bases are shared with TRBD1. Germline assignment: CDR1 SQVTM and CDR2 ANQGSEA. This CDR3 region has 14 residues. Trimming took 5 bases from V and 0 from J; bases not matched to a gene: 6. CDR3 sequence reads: CSVKGQGGSYEQYF. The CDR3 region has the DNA TGCAGCGTTAAAGGACAGGGTGGCTCCTACGAGCAGTACTTC.

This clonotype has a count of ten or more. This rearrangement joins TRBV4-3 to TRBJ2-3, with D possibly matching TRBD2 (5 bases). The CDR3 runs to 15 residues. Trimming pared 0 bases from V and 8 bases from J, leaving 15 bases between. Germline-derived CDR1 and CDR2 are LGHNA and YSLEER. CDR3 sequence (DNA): TGCGCCAGCAGCCAAGATCGGGGTTGGACGGGTACGCAGTATTTT. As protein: CASSQDRGWTGTQYF.

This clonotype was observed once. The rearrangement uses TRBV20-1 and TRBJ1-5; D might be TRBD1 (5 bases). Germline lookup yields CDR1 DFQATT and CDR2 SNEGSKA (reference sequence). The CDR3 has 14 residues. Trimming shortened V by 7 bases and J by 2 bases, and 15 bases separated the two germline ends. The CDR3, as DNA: TGCAGTGTTCAGGCGGGGCCGCGCAATCAGCCCCAGCATTTT. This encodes CSVQAGPRNQPQHF.

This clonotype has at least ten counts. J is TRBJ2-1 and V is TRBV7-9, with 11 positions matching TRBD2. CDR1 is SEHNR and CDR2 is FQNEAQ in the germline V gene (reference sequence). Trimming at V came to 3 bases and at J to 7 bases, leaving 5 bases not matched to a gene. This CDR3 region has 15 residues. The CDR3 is CASSFRLAGNNEQFF. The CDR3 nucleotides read TGTGCCAGCAGCTTCAGACTAGCGGGGAATAATGAGCAGTTCTTC.

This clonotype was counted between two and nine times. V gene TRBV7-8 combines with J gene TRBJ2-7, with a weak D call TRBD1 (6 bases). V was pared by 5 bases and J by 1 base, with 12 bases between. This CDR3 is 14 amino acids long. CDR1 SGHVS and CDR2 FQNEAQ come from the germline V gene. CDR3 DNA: TGTGCCAGCAGCCCAAATACAGGGTCCTACGAGCAGTACTTC. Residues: CASSPNTGSYEQYF. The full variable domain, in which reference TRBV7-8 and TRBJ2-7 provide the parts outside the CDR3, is GAGVSQSPRYKVAKRGQDVALRCDPISGHVSLFWYQQALGQGPEFLTYFQNEAQLDKSGLPSDRFFAERPEGSVSTLKIQRTQQEDSAVYLCASSPNTGSYEQYFGPGTRLTVT.

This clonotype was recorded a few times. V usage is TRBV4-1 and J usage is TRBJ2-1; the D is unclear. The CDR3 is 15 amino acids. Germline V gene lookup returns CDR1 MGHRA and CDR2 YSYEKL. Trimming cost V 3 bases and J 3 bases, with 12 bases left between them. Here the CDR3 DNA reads TGCGCCAGCAGCCATCGTCCGTCAATCTACAATGAGCAGTTCTTC. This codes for CASSHRPSIYNEQFF.

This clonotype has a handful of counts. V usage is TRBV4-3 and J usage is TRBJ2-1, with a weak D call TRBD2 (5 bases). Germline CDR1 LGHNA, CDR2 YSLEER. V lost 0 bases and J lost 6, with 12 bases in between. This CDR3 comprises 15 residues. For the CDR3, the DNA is TGCGCCAGCAGCCAAGATCCGGGAAAGGTCAATGAGCAGTTCTTC. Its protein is CASSQDPGKVNEQFF.